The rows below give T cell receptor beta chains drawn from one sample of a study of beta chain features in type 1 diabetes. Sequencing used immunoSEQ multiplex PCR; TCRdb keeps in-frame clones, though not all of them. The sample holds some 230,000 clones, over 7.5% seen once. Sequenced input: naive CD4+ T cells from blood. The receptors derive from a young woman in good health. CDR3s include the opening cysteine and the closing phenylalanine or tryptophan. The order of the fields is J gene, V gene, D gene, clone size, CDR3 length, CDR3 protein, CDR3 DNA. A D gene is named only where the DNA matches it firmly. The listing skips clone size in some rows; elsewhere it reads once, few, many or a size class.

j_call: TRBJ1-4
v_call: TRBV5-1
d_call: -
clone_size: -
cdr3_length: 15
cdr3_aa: CASSLGGATNEKLFF
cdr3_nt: TGCGCCAGCAGCTTGGGGGGAGCAACTAATGAAAAACTGTTTTTT

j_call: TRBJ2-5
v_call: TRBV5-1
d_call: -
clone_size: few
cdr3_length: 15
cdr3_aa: CASSLRTDSQETQYF
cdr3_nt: TGCGCCAGCAGCTTGAGGACAGATTCCCAAGAGACCCAGTACTTC

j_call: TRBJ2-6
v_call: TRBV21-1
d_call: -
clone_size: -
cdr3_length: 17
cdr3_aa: CASSLPPLRAGANVLTF
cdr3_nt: TGTGCCAGCAGCCTACCCCCCCTCAGGGCCGGGGCCAACGTCCTGACTTTC

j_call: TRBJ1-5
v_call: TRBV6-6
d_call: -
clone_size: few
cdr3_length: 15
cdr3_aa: CASSYQNIANQPQHF
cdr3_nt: TGTGCCAGCAGTTACCAGAACATTGCCAATCAGCCCCAGCATTTT

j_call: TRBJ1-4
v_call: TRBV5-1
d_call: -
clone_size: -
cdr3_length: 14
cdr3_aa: CASSIGGGKEKLFF
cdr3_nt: TGCGCCAGCAGCATCGGGGGGGGTAAAGAAAAACTGTTTTTT

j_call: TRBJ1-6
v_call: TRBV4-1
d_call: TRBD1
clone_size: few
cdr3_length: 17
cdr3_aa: CASSQDQDRGWYSPLHF
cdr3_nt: TGCGCCAGCAGCCAAGACCAGGACAGGGGGTGGTATTCACCCCTCCACTTT

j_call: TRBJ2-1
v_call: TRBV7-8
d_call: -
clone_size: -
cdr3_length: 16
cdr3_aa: CASSLVAVGLSNEQFF
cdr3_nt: TGTGCCAGCAGCTTAGTCGCTGTGGGGCTAAGCAATGAGCAGTTCTTC

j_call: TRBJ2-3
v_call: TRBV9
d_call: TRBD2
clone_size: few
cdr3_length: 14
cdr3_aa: CASSLAGGWDTQYF
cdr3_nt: TGTGCCAGCTCGCTAGCGGGAGGGTGGGATACGCAGTATTTT

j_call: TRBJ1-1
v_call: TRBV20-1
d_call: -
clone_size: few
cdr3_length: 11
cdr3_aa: CSASRTDVAFF
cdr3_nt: TGCAGTGCTTCTAGGACAGACGTAGCTTTCTTT

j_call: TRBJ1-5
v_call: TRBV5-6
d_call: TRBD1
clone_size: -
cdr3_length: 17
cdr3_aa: CASSLARGQGRNQPQHF
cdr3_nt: TGTGCCAGCAGCTTGGCTAGGGGACAGGGTCGAAATCAGCCCCAGCATTTT

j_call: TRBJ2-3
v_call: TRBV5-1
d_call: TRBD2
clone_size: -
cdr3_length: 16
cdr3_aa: CASSLELAGERDTQYF
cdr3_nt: TGCGCCAGCAGCTTGGAACTAGCGGGGGAAAGGGATACGCAGTATTTT

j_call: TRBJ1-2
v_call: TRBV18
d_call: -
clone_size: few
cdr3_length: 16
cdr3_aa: CASSPSGADGEYGYTF
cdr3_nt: TGTGCCAGCTCACCATCTGGAGCGGACGGGGAGTATGGCTACACCTTC

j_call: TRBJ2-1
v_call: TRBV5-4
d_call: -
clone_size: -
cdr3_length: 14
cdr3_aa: CASSFRQVNNEQFF
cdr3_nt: TGTGCCAGCAGCTTCAGACAGGTAAACAATGAGCAGTTCTTC

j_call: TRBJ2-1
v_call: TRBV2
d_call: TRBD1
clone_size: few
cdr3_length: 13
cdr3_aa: CASSKDRYNEQFF
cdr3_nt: TGTGCCAGCAGCAAGGACAGGTACAATGAGCAGTTCTTC

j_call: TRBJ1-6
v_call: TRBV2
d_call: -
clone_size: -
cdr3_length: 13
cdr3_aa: CASSVSRGSPLHF
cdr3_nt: TGTGCCAGCAGTGTGAGCAGGGGTTCACCCCTCCACTTT

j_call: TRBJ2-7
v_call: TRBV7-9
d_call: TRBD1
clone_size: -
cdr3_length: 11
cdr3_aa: CASSLGQAKYF
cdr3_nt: TGTGCCAGCAGCTTGGGACAGGCCAAGTACTTC

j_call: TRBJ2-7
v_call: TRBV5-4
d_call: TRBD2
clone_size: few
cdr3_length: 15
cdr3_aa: CASSLASAGVTEQYF
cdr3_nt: TGTGCCAGCAGCTTGGCATCTGCGGGAGTAACCGAGCAGTACTTC

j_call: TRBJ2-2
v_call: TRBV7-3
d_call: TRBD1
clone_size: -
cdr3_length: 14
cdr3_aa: CASSTGANTGELFF
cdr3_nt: TGTGCCAGCAGCACAGGGGCGAACACCGGGGAGCTGTTTTTT

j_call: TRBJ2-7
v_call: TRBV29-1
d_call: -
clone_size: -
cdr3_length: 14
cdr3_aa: CSVEASPRSHEQYF
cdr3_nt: TGCAGCGTTGAAGCGTCTCCTAGATCCCACGAGCAGTACTTC

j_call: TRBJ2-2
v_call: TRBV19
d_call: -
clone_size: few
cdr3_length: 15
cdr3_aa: CASTSSPGGTGELFF
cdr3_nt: TGTGCCAGTACCTCTAGCCCCGGAGGGACCGGGGAGCTGTTTTTT

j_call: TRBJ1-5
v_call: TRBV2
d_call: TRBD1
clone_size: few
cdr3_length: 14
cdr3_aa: CASKQGTGNQPQHF
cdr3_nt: TGTGCCAGCAAACAGGGGACGGGCAATCAGCCCCAGCATTTT

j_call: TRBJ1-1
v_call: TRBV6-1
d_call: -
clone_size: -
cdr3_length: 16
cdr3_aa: CASSERGEVRDTEAFF
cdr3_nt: TGTGCCAGCAGTGAAAGAGGGGAGGTCCGCGACACTGAAGCTTTCTTT

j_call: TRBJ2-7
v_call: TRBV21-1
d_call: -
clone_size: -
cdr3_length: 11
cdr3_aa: CASLRPGEQYF
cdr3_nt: TGTGCCAGCCTTCGCCCGGGGGAGCAGTACTTC

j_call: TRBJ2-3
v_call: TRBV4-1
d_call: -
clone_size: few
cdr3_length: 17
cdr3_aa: CASSQDSTSWGTDTQYF
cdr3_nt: TGCGCCAGCAGCCAAGATTCCACTAGCTGGGGCACAGATACGCAGTATTTT

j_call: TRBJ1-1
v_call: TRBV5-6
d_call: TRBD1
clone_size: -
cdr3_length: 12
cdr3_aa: CASSTTGVEAFF
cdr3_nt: TGTGCCAGCAGCACTACAGGGGTTGAAGCTTTCTTT

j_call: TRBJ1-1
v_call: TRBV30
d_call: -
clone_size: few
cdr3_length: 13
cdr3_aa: CAWRERQNHEAFF
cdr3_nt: TGTGCCTGGAGAGAGAGACAGAACCATGAAGCTTTCTTT

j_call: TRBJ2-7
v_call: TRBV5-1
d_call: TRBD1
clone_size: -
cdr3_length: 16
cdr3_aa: CASSHLQDRGEVEQYF
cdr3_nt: TGCGCCAGCAGCCATCTCCAGGACAGGGGAGAGGTCGAGCAGTACTTC

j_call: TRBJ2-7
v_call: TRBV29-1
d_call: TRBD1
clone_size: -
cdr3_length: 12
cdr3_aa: CSVQGVKYEQYF
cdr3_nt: TGCAGCGTACAGGGGGTAAAGTACGAGCAGTACTTC

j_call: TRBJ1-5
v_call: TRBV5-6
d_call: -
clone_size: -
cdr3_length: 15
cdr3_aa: CASSLGQTLNQPQHF
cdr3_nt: TGTGCCAGCAGCTTGGGACAGACCCTAAATCAACCCCAGCATTTT

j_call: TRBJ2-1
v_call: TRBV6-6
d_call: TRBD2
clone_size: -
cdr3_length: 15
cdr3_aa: CASQSMAGGYNEQFF
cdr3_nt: TGTGCCAGCCAATCGATGGCGGGGGGATACAATGAGCAGTTCTTC

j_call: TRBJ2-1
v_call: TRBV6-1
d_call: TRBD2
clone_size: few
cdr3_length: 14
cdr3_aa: CASSEVLALNEQFF
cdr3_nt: TGTGCCAGCAGTGAGGTACTAGCGCTCAATGAGCAGTTCTTC

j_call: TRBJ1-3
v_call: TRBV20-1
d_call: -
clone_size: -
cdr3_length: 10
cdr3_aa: CSAERGTIYF
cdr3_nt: TGCAGTGCGGAGCGGGGCACCATATATTTT

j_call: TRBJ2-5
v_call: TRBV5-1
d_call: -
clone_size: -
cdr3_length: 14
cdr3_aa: CASSLRDVKETQYF
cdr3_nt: TGCGCCAGCAGCTTGCGGGATGTAAAAGAGACCCAGTACTTC

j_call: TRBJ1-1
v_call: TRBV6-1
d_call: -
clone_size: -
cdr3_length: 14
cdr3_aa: CASSEVWRGTEAFF
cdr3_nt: TGTGCCAGCAGTGAAGTGTGGCGGGGGACTGAAGCTTTCTTT

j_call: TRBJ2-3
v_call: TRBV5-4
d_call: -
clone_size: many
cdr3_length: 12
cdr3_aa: CASSLGADTQYF
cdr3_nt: TGTGCCAGCAGCTTGGGAGCAGATACGCAGTATTTT

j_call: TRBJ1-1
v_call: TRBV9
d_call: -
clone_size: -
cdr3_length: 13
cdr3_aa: CASSKVGSTEAFF
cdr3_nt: TGTGCCAGCAGTAAGGTAGGGAGCACTGAAGCTTTCTTT

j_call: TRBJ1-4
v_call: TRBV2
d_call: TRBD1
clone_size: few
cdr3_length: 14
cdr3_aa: CASSRQGADEKLFF
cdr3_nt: TGTGCCAGCAGCAGACAGGGGGCAGATGAAAAACTGTTTTTT

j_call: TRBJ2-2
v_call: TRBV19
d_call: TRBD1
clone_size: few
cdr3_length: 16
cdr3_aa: CASSRWGQFNTGELFF
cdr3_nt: TGTGCCAGTAGCCGATGGGGACAGTTCAACACCGGGGAGCTGTTTTTT

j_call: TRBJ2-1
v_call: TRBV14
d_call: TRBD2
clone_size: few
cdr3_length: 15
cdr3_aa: CASSQPSGGANEQFF
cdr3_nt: TGTGCCAGCAGCCAGCCTAGCGGGGGGGCCAATGAGCAGTTCTTC

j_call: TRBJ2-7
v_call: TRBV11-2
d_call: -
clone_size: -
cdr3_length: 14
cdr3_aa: CASSFIQGTYEQYF
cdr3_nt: TGTGCCAGCAGCTTTATCCAGGGCACCTACGAGCAGTACTTC

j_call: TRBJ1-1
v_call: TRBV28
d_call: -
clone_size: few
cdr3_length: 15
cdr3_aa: CASSLPTGIGTEAFF
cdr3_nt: TGTGCCAGCAGTTTACCTACAGGGATCGGGACTGAAGCTTTCTTT

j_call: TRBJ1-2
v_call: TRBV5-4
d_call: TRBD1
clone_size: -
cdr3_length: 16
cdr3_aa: CASSYPADRVSSGYTF
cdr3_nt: TGTGCCAGCAGTTATCCGGCGGACAGGGTTAGTTCTGGCTACACCTTC